Given below is one T cell receptor beta chain in context. These data belong to a study of OX40 agonist ivuxolimab in advanced cancers. TCRdb's copy holds only in-frame clones and misses some; the assay was immunoSEQ multiplex PCR. Among some 64,000 clones listed, 82% were seen once. Sequences were derived from CD4+ or CD8+ T cells sorted from blood, sampled in a trial of the OX40 agonist ivuxolimab. The sequence was collected from an adult with an advanced solid tumor such as melanoma, head and neck, liver or kidney cancer.

As DNA, the CDR3 is TGTGCCAGCAGCCGTACCGGGACGCTATACAATGAGCAGTTCTTC. This sequence encodes CASSRTGTLYNEQFF. The chain uses TRBV7-2 and TRBJ2-1; D is perhaps TRBD1 or TRBD2 (5 bases each). The germline gives CDR1 SGHTA, CDR2 FQGNSA. This CDR3 contains 15 residues. V was cut by 5 bases and J by 4 bases, with 15 bases left in between.